Below are 6 T cell receptor beta chains sequenced from a single sample in a study of T cell responses to AZD1222 COVID-19 vaccine. Method: immunoSEQ multiplex PCR; TCRdb's copy keeps in-frame clones and lacks some. The sample contains roughly 180,000 clones, approximately 95% of which appear only once. The material sequenced was peripheral blood, taken 28 days after the second dose of the MenACWY control vaccine. The receptors were sampled from an adult who received the MenACWY meningococcal vaccine as a control.

The genes are TRBV7-2 and TRBJ1-2, with 9 bases aligning to TRBD1. Germline CDR1 reads SGHTA; CDR2 reads FQGNSA. The CDR3 has 15 residues. The V segment lost 0 bases and the J segment 4 bases; nucleotides outside the gene matches: 3. The CDR3 DNA follows: TGTGCCAGCAGCTTAGCGTGGACAGGGGCCTATGGCTACACCTTC. It codes for CASSLAWTGAYGYTF.

This chain connects TRBV9 to TRBJ2-5; tentatively, D is TRBD1 or TRBD2 (5 bases each). V was pared by 1 base and J by 5 bases, with 15 bases between. The germline CDR1 and CDR2 sequences are SGDLS and YYNGEE. The length of the CDR3 is 15 residues. CDR3 nucleotides: TGTGCCAGCAGCGTACTGGCTGGGGGTAGCGAGACCCAGTACTTC. Residues: CASSVLAGGSETQYF. Using reference TRBV9 and TRBJ2-5 for the parts outside the CDR3, the full variable domain is DSGVTQTPKHLITATGQRVTLRCSPRSGDLSVYWYQQSLDQGLQFLIQYYNGEERAKGNILERFSAQQFPDLHSELNLSSLELGDSALYFCASSVLAGGSETQYFGPGTRLLVL.

The chain recombines TRBV19 with TRBJ1-2, with D unclear. V dropped 8 bases and J dropped 3 bases, with 13 bases sitting between them. Looked up from germline, CDR1 is LNHDA and CDR2 is SQIVND (reference sequence). This CDR3 spans 13 amino acids. Here the CDR3 reads CASSPGQDYGYTF. CDR3 in DNA: TGTGCCAGTTCTCCGGGCCAGGACTATGGCTACACCTTC.

The chain links TRBV19 to TRBJ2-1, with D hard to call. Between the trimmed V and J ends, which lost 7 bases and 3 bases, there was a span of 13 bases. Germline CDR1 LNHDA, CDR2 SQIVND (reference sequence). The CDR3 has 14 amino acids. The CDR3 sequence is CASTPEVLYNEQFF. In DNA form, the CDR3 reads TGTGCCAGTACGCCTGAGGTCCTCTACAATGAGCAGTTCTTC.

This chain joins TRBV7-2 and TRBJ1-2, with a weak D call TRBD1 (6 bases). CDR3 length: 14 residues. Trimming removed 1 base from V and 6 bases from J, with 12 bases in between. Germline CDR1 reads SGHTA; CDR2 reads FQGNSA. CDR3 bases: TGTGCCAGCAGCTTAGGGGGGCTAATTGATGGCTACACCTTC. This gives the protein CASSLGGLIDGYTF.

V is TRBV19 and J is TRBJ2-1; D is perhaps TRBD1 (5 bases). CDR1 LNHDA and CDR2 SQIVND come from the germline V gene (reference sequence). Trimming removed 8 bases from V and 4 bases from J, with 24 bases in between. The CDR3 covers 17 residues. The DNA of the CDR3 is TGTGCCAGTTCCAGGGTGGGGTCGCAGGGTCGGTACAATGAGCAGTTCTTC. This translates into CASSRVGSQGRYNEQFF.